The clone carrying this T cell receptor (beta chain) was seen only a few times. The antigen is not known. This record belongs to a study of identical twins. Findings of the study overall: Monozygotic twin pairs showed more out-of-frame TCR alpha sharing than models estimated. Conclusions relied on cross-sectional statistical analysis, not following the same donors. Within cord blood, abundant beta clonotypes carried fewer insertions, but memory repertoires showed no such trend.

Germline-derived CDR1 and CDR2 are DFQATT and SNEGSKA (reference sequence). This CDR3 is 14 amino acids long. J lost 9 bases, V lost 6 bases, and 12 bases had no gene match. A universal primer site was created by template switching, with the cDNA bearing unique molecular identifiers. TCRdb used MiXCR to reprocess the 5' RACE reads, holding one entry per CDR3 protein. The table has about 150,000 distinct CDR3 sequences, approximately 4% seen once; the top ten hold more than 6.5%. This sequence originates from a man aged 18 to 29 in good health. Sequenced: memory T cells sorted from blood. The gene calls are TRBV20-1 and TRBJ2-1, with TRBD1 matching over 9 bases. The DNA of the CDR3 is TGCAGTGCCTTCGGGGGGACAGGGTGGGGTGAGCAGTTCTTC. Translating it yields CSAFGGTGWGEQFF.